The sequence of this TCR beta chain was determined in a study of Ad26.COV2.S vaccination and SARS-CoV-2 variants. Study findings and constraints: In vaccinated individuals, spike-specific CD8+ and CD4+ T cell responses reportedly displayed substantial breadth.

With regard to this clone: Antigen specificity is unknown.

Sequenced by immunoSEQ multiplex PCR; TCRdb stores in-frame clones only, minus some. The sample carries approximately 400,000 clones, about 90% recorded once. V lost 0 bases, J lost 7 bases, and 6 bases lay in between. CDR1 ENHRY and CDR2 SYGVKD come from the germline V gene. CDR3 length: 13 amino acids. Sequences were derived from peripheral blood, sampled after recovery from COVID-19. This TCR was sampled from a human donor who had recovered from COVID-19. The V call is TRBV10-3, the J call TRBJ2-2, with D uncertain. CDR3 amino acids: CAISESAGGELFF. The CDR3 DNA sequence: TGTGCCATCAGTGAGTCGGCTGGCGGGGAGCTGTTTTTT.